This TCR beta chain was identified during a study of blood T cell repertoires in COVID-19. TCRdb's copy holds only in-frame clones and misses some; the assay was immunoSEQ multiplex PCR. Of fewer than 600,000 clones listed, 89% are singletons. Germline-derived CDR1 and CDR2 are SGDLS and YYNGEE. The CDR3 has 13 amino acids. Between the trimmed V and J ends, which lost 4 bases and 7 bases, there was a span of 9 bases. The clonotype comes from a young man with COVID-19, enrolled during active disease. The sequencing sample was made of peripheral blood. J is TRBJ1-6 and V is TRBV9, with D tentatively TRBD1 (6 bases). Here the CDR3 reads CASSITGNSPLHF. The CDR3 DNA follows: TGTGCCAGCAGCATAACAGGGAATTCACCCCTCCACTTT.